The sequence of this T cell receptor beta chain was determined in a study of cytomegalovirus exposure and HLA in healthy donors. Regarding the study as a whole: The authors enumerated under 200 TCR beta chains as linked to cytomegalovirus. The study carried out a later analysis of TCR beta sequences. It associated 15,000 to 20,000 of them with specific HLA alleles at a false discovery rate of 0.05.

This clone appeared a few times. Its cognate antigen is unknown. The germline V gene has CDR1 SGHVS and CDR2 FNYEAQ. V dropped 5 bases and J dropped 4; count of bases not matched to a gene: 11. This CDR3 contains 15 residues. Primers included in the PCR were 60 Vbeta and 13 Jbeta primers. TCRdb's table, derived via immunoSEQ multiplex PCR, lists solely in-frame clones and lacks some. Of approximately 140,000 clones in the sample, around four fifths are singletons; the top ten hold roughly 1.2%. The clonotype originates from a boy aged 10-17 years in good health and CMV-seronegative. Source material: PBMCs. J is TRBJ2-7 and V is TRBV7-6, with 7 bases aligning to TRBD1. The CDR3 here is CASSPQTGTEYEQYF. As DNA, the CDR3 is TGTGCCAGCAGCCCGCAAACCGGGACAGAATACGAGCAGTACTTC.